This T cell receptor beta chain was recovered during a study of cytomegalovirus exposure and HLA in healthy donors. Method: immunoSEQ multiplex PCR; TCRdb's copy keeps in-frame clones and lacks some. The sample records over 150,000 clones, around 80% being singletons. Findings and limits, study-wide: CMV antigen specificity was confirmed in vitro for three CMV-associated chains.

The donors were members of the validation cohort comprising 120 subjects, separate from the approximately 700-subject first cohort. Remarks on this clone: Its target is unknown.

Sequencing input: PBMCs. The origin of this receptor is a woman aged 25 to 39 in good health and CMV-seropositive.

CDR3 DNA: TGTGCCAGCAGCCGTTCCGGGACAGGGGGCGAGCAGTACTTC. Translation gives CASSRSGTGGEQYF. The chain is built from TRBV7-2 and TRBJ2-7, with 11 bases aligning to TRBD1. J lost 6 bases, V lost 5 bases, and 6 bases had no gene match. Germline V gene data show CDR1 as SGHTA and CDR2 as FQGNSA. This CDR3 region has 14 residues.